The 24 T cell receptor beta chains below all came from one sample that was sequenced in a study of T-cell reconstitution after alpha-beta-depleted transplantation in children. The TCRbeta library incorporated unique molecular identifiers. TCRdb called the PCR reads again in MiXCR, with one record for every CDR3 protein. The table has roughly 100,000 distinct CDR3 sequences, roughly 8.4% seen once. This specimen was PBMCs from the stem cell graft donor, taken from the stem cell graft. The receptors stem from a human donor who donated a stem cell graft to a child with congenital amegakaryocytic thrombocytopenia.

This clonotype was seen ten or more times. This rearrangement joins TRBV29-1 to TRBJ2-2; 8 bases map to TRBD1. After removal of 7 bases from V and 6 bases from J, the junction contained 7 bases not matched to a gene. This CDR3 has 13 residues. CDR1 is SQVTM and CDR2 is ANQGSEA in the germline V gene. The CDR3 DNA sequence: TGCAGCGGGACAGGGAAGGGGTCCGGGGAGCTGTTTTTT. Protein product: CSGTGKGSGELFF.

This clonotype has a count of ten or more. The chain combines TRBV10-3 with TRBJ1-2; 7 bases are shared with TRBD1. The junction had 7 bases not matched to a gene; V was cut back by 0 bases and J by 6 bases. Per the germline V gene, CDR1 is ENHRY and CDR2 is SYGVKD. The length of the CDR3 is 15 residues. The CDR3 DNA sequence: TGTGCCATCAGTGAGTCGGGACAGAGTTTGGATGGCTACACCTTC. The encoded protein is CAISESGQSLDGYTF.

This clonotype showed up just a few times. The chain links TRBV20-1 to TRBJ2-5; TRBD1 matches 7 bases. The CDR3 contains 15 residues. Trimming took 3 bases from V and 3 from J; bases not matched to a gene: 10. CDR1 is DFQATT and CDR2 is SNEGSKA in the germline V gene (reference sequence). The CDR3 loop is CSASLPRDSKETQYF. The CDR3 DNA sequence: TGCAGTGCTAGTCTACCTAGGGACAGCAAAGAGACCCAGTACTTC.

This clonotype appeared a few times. This chain's CDR3 is CRASKSTDTQYF. The CDR3 nucleotides are TGCAGGGCCTCGAAAAGCACAGATACGCAGTATTTT. The chain is built from TRBV20-1 and TRBJ2-3; no clear D. The germline V gene encodes CDR1 DFQATT and CDR2 SNEGSKA (reference sequence). The CDR3 length is 12 residues.

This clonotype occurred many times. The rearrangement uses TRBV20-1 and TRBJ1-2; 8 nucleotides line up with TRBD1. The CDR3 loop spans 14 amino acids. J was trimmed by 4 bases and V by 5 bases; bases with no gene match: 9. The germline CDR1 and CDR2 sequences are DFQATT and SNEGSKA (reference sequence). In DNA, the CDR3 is TGCAGTGCTTTTTCTGACAGGGGTGGCTATGGCTACACCTTC. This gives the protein CSAFSDRGGYGYTF.

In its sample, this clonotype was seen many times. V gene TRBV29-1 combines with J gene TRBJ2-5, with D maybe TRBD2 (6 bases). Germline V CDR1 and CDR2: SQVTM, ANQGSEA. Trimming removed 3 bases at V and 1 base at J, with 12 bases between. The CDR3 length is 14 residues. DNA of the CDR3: TGCAGCGTTGAGCCAGCGGGCCTCCAAGAGACCCAGTACTTC. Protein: CSVEPAGLQETQYF. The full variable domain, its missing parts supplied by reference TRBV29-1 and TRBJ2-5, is SAVISQKPSRDICQRGTSLTIQCQVDSQVTMMFWYRQQPGQSLTLIATANQGSEATYESGFVIDKFPISRPNLTFSTLTVSNMSPEDSSIYLCSVEPAGLQETQYFGPGTRLLVL.

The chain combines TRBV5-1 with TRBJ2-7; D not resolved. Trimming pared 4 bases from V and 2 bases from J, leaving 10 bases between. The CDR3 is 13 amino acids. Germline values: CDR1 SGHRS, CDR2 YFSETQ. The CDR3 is CASSPLPTYEQYF. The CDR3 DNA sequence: TGCGCCAGCAGCCCACTGCCGACCTACGAGCAGTACTTC.

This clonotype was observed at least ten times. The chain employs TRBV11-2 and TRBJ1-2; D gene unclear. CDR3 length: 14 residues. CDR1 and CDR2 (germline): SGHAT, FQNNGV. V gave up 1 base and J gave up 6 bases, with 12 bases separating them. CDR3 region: CASSLVKRPNGYTF. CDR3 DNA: TGTGCCAGCAGCTTAGTTAAGAGGCCAAATGGCTACACCTTC.

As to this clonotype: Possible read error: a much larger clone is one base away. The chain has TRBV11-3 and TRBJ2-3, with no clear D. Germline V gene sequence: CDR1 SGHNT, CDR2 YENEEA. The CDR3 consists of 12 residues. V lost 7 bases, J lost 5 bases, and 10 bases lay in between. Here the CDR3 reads CASTFEGDTQYF. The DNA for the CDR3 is TGTGCCAGCACCTTCGAAGGAGATACGCAGTATTTT.

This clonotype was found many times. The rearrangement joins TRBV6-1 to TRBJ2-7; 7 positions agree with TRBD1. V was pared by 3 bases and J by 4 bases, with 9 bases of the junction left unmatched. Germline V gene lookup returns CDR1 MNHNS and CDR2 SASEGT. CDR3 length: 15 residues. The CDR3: CASSDGQVGLYEQYF. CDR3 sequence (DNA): TGTGCCAGCAGTGACGGACAGGTTGGGCTTTACGAGCAGTACTTC.

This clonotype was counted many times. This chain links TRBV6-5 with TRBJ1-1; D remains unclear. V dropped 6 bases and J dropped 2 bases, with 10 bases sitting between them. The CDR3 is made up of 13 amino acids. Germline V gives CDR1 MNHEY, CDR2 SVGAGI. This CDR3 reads CASSPAINTEAFF. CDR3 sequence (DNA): TGTGCCAGCAGCCCGGCCATCAACACTGAAGCTTTCTTT.

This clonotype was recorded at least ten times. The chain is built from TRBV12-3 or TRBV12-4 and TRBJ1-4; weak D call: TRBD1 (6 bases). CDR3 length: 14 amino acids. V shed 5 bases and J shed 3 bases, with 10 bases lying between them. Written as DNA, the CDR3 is TGTGCCAGCAGTCCGGGGGGCCCTAATGAAAAACTGTTTTTT. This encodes CASSPGGPNEKLFF.

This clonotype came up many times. This CDR3 is CASSKERLQNSYEQYF. Written as DNA, the CDR3 is TGTGCCAGCAGCAAAGAAAGGTTACAGAACTCCTACGAGCAGTACTTC. J is TRBJ2-7 and V is TRBV21-1. TRBV21-1 has pseudogene status. CDR3 length equals 16 residues.

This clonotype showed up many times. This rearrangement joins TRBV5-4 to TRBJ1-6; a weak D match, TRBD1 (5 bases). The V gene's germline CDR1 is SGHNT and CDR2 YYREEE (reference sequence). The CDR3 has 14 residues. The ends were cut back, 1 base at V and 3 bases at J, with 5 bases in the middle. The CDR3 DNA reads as TGTGCCAGCAGCTTGACAGGCTATAATTCACCCCTCCACTTT. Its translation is CASSLTGYNSPLHF.

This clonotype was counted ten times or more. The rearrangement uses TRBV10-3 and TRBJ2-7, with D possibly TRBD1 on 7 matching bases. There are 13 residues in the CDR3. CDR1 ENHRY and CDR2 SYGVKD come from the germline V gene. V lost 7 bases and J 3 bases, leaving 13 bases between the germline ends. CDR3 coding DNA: TGTGCCATCACCCAGGGGGAGGTCTACGAGCAGTACTTC. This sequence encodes CAITQGEVYEQYF.

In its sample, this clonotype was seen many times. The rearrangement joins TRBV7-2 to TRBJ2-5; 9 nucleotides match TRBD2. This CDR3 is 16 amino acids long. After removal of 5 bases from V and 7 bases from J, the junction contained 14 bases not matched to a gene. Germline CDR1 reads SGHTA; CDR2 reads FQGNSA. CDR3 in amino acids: CASSPDRAGGRTTQYF. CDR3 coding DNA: TGTGCCAGCAGCCCGGATAGAGCGGGAGGCCGCACGACCCAGTACTTC.

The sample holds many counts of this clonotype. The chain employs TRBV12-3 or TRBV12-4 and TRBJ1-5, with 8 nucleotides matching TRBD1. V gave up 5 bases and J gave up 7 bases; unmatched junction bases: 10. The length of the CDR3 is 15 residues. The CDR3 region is CASSLRTGTDQPQHF. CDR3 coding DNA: TGTGCCAGCAGTCTCCGGACAGGGACGGACCAGCCCCAGCATTTT.

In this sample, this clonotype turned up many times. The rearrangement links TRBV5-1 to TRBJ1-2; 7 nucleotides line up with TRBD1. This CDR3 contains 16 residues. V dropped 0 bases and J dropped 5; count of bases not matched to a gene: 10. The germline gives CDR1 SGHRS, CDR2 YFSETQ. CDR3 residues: CASSLERGQGGYGYTF. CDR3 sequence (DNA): TGCGCCAGCAGCTTGGAACGGGGGCAGGGGGGTTATGGCTACACCTTC.

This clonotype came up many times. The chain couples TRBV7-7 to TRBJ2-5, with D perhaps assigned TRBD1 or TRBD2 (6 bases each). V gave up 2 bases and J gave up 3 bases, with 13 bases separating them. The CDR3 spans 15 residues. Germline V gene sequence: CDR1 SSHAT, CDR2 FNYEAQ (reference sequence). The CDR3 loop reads CASSLQGGLEETQYF. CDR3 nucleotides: TGTGCCAGCAGCTTACAAGGGGGGTTGGAAGAGACCCAGTACTTC.

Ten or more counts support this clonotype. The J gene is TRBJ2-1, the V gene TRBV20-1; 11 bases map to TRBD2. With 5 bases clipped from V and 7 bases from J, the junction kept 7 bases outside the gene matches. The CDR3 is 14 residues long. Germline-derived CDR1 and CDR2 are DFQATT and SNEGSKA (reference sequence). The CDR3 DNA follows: TGCAGTGCTTTGGGACTAGCGGTTATTAATGAGCAGTTCTTC. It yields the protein CSALGLAVINEQFF.

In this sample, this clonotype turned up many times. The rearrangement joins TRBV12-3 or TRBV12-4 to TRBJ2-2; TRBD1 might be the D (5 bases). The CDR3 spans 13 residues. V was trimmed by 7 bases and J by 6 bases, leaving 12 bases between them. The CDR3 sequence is CASTPRGPGELFF. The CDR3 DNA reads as TGTGCCAGCACCCCAAGGGGCCCCGGGGAGCTGTTTTTT.

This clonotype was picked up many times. The CDR3 DNA is TGCGCCAGCAGCTTGGACTTGGGGTCCCCCGGGGAGCTGTTTTTT. Protein: CASSLDLGSPGELFF. This chain connects TRBV5-1 to TRBJ2-2; D gene ambiguous. Trimming shortened V by 0 bases and J by 6 bases, and 12 bases separated the two germline ends. Germline values: CDR1 SGHRS, CDR2 YFSETQ. The CDR3 loop spans 15 amino acids.

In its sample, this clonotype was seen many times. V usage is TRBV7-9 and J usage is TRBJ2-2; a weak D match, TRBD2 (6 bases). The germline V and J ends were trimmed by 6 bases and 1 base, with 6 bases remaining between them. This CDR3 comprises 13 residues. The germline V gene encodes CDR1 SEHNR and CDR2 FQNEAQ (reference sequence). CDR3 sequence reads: CASREGNTGELFF. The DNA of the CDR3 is TGTGCCAGCAGGGAGGGGAACACCGGGGAGCTGTTTTTT.

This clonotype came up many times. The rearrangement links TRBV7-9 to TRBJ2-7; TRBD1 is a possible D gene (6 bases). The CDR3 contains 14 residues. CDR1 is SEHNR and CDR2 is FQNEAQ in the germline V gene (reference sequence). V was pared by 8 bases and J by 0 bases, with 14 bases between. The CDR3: CASGLRGNSYEQYF. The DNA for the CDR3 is TGTGCCAGCGGACTCAGGGGAAACTCCTACGAGCAGTACTTC.